Below, 10 T cell receptor beta chains from the same sample are listed, as sequenced in a study of blood T cell repertoires in COVID-19. The table came from immunoSEQ multiplex PCR; TCRdb's copy has only in-frame clones and leaves some out. The data hold fewer than 80,000 clones, with roughly 80% observed a single time. The sample taken for sequencing was peripheral blood. All receptors derive from a man aged 60 to 69 with acute or convalescent COVID-19.

This clone was recorded a few times. This chain joins TRBV11-2 and TRBJ2-1, with 11 bases aligning to TRBD2. Germline values: CDR1 SGHAT, CDR2 FQNNGV. There are 18 residues in the CDR3. V shed 5 bases and J 7 bases; nucleotides not matched to a gene: 16. CDR3 bases: TGTGCCAGCAGCCCACCGGGTTTTAGCGGGAGGGCGTGGAATGAGCAGTTCTTC. This sequence encodes CASSPPGFSGRAWNEQFF.

Here the CDR3 DNA reads TGTGCCAGCAGCGTAGCTTCGGGACTAGCTAGGAACGAGCAGTACGTC. Translated, it gives CASSVASGLARNEQYV. The gene calls are TRBV9 and TRBJ2-7; 9 bases map to TRBD2. CDR1 and CDR2 (germline): SGDLS, YYNGEE. This CDR3 is built from 16 residues. V gave up 0 bases and J gave up 5 bases; unmatched junction bases: 9.

The chain has TRBV28 and TRBJ2-3; D unclear. The CDR3 extends over 13 amino acids. The V end was cut by 6 bases, the J end by 5 bases, with 12 bases between. From germline, CDR1 is MDHEN and CDR2 SYDVKM. The CDR3 coding sequence is TGTGCCAGCAGCCCCACTTCCGGAGATACGCAGTATTTT. Its protein is CASSPTSGDTQYF.

The chain uses TRBV27 and TRBJ1-1; perhaps TRBD1 as D (5 bases). The CDR3 loop spans 13 amino acids. Trimming stripped 4 bases from V and 11 bases from J, with 17 bases between. From germline, CDR1 is MNHEY and CDR2 SMNVEV (reference sequence). The CDR3 is CASSSPDRPRAFF. Written as DNA, the CDR3 is TGTGCCAGCAGTTCCCCAGACAGACCACGGGCTTTCTTT.

The V gene is TRBV5-4, the J gene TRBJ2-3; D not resolved. The germline gives CDR1 SGHNT, CDR2 YYREEE (reference sequence). V lost 5 bases and J 0 bases, leaving 4 bases between the germline ends. The CDR3 totals 12 residues. The CDR3 reads CASRLSTDTQYF. In DNA form, the CDR3 reads TGTGCCAGCAGGCTAAGCACAGATACGCAGTATTTT.

The chain carries TRBV19 and TRBJ2-3; D gene uncertain. The CDR3 spans 12 residues. CDR1 LNHDA and CDR2 SQIVND come from the germline V gene (reference sequence). With 5 bases removed from V and 5 bases from J, the gap between germline ends came to 8 bases. The DNA of the CDR3 is TGTGCCAGTAGTGTCACAAGAGATACGCAGTATTTT. It is translated as CASSVTRDTQYF.

J is TRBJ1-1 and V is TRBV28; 7 bases agree with TRBD1. This CDR3 has 17 residues. V shed 7 bases, J shed 1 base, and the junction held 15 bases outside the gene matches. Germline CDR1 reads MDHEN; CDR2 reads SYDVKM. The CDR3 spells CASTLSGQIYSNTEAFF. CDR3 bases: TGTGCCAGCACTCTATCGGGACAGATATATTCGAACACTGAAGCTTTCTTT.

This clone was counted ten times or more. The chain joins TRBV6-5 to TRBJ1-6; the match to TRBD1 covers 7 bases. This CDR3 is 13 amino acids long. CDR1 and CDR2 from the germline V gene are MNHEY and SVGAGI. V was clipped by 6 bases and J by 10 bases; unmatched bases: 6. This CDR3 is CASRTGVHSPLHF. In nucleotides, the CDR3 is TGTGCCAGCAGAACAGGGGTTCACTCACCCCTCCACTTT.

This clone was found once. The chain has TRBV9 and TRBJ2-5, with TRBD1 as a possible D gene (6 bases). V lost 0 bases and J 2 bases, leaving 11 bases between the germline ends. The germline CDR1 and CDR2 sequences are SGDLS and YYNGEE. The CDR3 is 15 amino acids. CDR3 in DNA: TGTGCCAGCAGCGTAGGGACAGCAATACAAGAGACCCAGTACTTC. This gives the protein CASSVGTAIQETQYF.

V gene TRBV5-4 combines with J gene TRBJ1-2; TRBD1 matches 10 bases. CDR3 size: 13 residues. Germline V lookup: CDR1 SGHNT, CDR2 YYREEE (reference sequence). V gave up 6 bases and J gave up 5 bases; unmatched junction bases: 4. CDR3 nucleotide sequence: TGTGCCAGCACCCGGGACAGGGGTTATGGCTACACCTTC. Amino acids: CASTRDRGYGYTF.